One TCR beta chain is described in this entry. Its matching antigen is unknown. The sample contains more than one DNA sequence encoding this CDR3. The V and J ends lost 2 bases and 1 base respectively, with 5 bases between them. CDR1 MNHEY and CDR2 SVGAGI come from the germline V gene. The CDR3 runs 13 residues. Generated by immunoSEQ multiplex PCR, the TCRdb table keeps only in-frame clones and is missing some. The sample carries 150,000 to 160,000 clones, 65% to 90% recorded once. This sample stems from a study of cytomegalovirus exposure and HLA in healthy donors. Findings of the study overall: Investigators reported 150 to 200 TCR beta chains as tied to cytomegalovirus.

Sequenced input: PBMCs. The chain links TRBV6-5 to TRBJ1-1, with D unresolved. The origin of this receptor is a man younger than 35 in good health and CMV-seropositive. As DNA, the CDR3 is TGTGCCAGCAGTTACACCGGGAACACTGAAGCTTTCTTT. Protein sequence: CASSYTGNTEAFF.